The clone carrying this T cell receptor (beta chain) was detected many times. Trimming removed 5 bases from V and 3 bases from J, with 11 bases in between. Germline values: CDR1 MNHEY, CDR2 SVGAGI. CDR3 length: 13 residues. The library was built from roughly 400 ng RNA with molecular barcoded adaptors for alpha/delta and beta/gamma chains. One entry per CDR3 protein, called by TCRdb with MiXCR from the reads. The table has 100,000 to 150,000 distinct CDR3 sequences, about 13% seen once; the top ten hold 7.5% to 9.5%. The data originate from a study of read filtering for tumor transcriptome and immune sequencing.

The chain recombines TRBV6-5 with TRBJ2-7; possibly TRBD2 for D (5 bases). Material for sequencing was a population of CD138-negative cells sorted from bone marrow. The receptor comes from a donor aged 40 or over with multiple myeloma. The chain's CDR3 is CASSEVGGYEQYF. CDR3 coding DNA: TGTGCCAGCAGTGAAGTAGGAGGCTACGAGCAGTACTTC.